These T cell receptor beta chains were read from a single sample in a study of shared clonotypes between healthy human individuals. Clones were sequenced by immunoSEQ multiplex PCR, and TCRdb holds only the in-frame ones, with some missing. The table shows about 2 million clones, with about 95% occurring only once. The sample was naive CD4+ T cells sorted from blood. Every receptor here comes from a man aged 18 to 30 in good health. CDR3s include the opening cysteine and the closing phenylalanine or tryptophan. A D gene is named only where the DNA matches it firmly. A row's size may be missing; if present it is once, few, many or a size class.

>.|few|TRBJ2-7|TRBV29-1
CSVDTGSTYEQYF
TGCAGCGTTGACACGGGCAGCACCTACGAGCAGTACTTC
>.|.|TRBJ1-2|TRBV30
CAWTRTENGYTF
TGTGCCTGGACCCGGACAGAGAATGGCTACACCTTC
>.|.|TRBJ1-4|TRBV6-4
CASSRRPGEDEKLFF
TGTGCCAGCAGTCGCCGGCCAGGAGAAGATGAAAAACTGTTTTTT
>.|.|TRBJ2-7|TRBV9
CASSPTLDGSLYEQYF
TGTGCCAGTTCCCCAACCCTGGACGGTTCCCTCTACGAGCAGTACTTC
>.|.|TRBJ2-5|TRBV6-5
CASSYSTGHQETQYF
TGTGCCAGCAGTTACTCTACAGGGCACCAAGAGACCCAGTACTTC
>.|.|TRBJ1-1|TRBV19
CASSIDSTYTEAFF
TGTGCCAGTAGTATTGACAGTACTTACACTGAAGCTTTCTTT
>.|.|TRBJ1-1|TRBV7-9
CASSRAFGGSADTEAFF
TGTGCCAGCAGCCGCGCCTTCGGGGGCAGTGCGGACACTGAAGCTTTCTTT
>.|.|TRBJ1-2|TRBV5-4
CASSLLTAYGYTF
TGTGCCAGCAGCTTGTTGACAGCCTATGGCTACACCTTC
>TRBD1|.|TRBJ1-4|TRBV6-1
CASRIRGPNEKLFF
TGTGCCAGCAGAATAAGGGGGCCCAATGAAAAACTGTTTTTT
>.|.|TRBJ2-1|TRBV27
CASEPLGDSSYNEQFF
TGTGCCAGTGAACCCCTAGGAGACAGCTCCTACAATGAGCAGTTCTTC
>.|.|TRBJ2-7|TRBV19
CASSMEGLGAYEQYF
TGTGCCAGTAGTATGGAAGGGCTCGGGGCCTACGAGCAGTACTTC
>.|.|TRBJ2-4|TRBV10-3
CAISESTVVSNIQYF
TGTGCCATCAGTGAGTCAACGGTGGTTAGCAACATTCAGTACTTC
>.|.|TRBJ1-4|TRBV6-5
CASSYSPMSNEKLFF
TGTGCCAGCAGTTACTCGCCGATGTCCAATGAAAAACTGTTTTTT
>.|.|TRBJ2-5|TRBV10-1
CASSDGRKETQYF
TGCGCCAGCAGTGATGGCAGGAAAGAGACCCAGTACTTC
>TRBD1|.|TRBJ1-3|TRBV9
CASSVAGQGAAGNTIYF
TGTGCCAGCAGCGTAGCTGGGCAGGGGGCCGCCGGAAACACCATATATTTT
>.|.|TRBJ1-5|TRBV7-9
CASSLGGGDSNHPQHF
TGTGCCAGCAGCTTAGGCGGAGGAGATAGCAATCATCCCCAGCATTTT
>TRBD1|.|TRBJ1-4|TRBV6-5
CASSMTGVTNEKLFF
TGTGCCAGCAGTATGACAGGGGTAACTAATGAAAAACTGTTTTTT
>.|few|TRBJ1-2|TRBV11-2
CASSPPWHGGHNYGYTF
TGTGCCAGCAGCCCCCCTTGGCATGGAGGGCACAACTATGGCTACACCTTC
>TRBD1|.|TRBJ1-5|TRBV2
CASEGQFNQPQHF
TGTGCCAGCGAGGGACAGTTCAATCAGCCCCAGCATTTT
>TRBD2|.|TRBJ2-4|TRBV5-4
CASSPGGRDIQYF
TGTGCCAGCAGCCCGGGGGGGCGAGACATTCAGTACTTC
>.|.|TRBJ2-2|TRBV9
CASSAKTVGELFF
TGTGCCAGCAGCGCCAAGACAGTTGGGGAGCTGTTTTTT
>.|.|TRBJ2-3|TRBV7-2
CASSLLGGVTDTQYF
TGTGCCAGCAGCTTATTGGGGGGAGTCACAGATACGCAGTATTTT
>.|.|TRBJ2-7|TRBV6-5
CASSFLGVYEQYF
TGTGCCAGCAGTTTCTTGGGAGTTTACGAGCAGTACTTC
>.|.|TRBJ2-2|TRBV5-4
CASTVGTTTGELFF
TGTGCCAGCACTGTGGGGACAACAACCGGGGAGCTGTTTTTT
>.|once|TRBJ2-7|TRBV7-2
CASSLARELEQYF
TGTGCCAGCAGCTTAGCCAGGGAACTTGAGCAGTACTTC
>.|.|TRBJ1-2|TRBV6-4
CASSDWGYTF
TGTGCCAGCAGTGACTGGGGCTACACCTTC
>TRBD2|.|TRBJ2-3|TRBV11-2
CASSASGGTNTQYF
TGTGCCAGCAGCGCCTCGGGAGGAACGAATACGCAGTATTTT
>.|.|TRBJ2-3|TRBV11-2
CASSRDPSTDTQYF
TGTGCCAGCAGCAGGGACCCTAGCACAGATACGCAGTATTTT
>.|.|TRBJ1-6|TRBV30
CAWSVGRRSPLHF
TGTGCCTGGAGTGTAGGACGTCGGTCACCCCTCCACTTT
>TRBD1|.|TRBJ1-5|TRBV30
CAWRELGQGYQPQHF
TGTGCCTGGAGAGAACTCGGACAGGGGTATCAGCCCCAGCATTTT